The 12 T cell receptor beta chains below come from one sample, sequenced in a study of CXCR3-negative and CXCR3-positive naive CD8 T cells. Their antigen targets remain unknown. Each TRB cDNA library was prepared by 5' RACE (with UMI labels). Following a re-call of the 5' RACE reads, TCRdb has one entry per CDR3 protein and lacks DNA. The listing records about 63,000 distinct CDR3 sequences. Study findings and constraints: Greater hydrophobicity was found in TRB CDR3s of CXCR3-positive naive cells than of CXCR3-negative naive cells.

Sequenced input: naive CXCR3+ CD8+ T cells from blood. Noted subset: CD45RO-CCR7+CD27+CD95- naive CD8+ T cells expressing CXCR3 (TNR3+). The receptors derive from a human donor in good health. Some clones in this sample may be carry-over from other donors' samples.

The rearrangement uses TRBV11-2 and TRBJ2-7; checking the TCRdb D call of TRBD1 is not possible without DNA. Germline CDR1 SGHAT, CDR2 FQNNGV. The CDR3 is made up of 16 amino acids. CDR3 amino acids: CASSLDWGYRPYEQYF.

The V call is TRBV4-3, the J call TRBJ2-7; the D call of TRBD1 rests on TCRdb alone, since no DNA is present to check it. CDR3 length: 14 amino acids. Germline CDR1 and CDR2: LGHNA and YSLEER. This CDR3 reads CASSQQRTSYEQYF.

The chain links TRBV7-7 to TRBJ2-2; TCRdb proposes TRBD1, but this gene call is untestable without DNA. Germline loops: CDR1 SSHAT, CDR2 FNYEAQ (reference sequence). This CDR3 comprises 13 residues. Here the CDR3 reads CATGRSNTGELFF.

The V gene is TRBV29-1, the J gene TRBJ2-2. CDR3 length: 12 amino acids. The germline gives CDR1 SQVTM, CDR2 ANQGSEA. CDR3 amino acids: CSVDDDTGELFF.

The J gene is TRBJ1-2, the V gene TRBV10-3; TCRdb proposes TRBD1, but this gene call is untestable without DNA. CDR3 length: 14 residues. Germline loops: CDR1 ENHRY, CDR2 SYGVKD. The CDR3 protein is CAIRATEANYGYTF.

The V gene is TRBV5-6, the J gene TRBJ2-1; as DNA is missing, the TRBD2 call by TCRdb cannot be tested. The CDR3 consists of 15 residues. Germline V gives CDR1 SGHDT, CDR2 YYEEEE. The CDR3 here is CASSLRAGGPYEQFF.

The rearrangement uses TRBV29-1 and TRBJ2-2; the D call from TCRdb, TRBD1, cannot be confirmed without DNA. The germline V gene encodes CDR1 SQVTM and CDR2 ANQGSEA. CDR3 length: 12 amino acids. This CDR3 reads CSSQGISGELFF.

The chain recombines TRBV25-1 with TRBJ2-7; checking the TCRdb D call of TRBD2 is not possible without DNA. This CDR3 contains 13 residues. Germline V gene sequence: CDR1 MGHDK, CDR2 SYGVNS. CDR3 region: CASTYGLAGEQYF.

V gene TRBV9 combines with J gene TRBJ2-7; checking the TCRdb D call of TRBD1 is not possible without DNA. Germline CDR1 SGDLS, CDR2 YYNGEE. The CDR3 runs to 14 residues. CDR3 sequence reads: CASSASGTEYEQYF.

CDR3 residues: CASSFTNTEAFF. V is TRBV5-1 and J is TRBJ1-1. Germline V gene data show CDR1 as SGHRS and CDR2 as YFSETQ. CDR3 size: 12 residues. The whole variable domain, remainder taken from reference TRBV5-1 and TRBJ1-1, is KAGVTQTPRYLIKTRGQQVTLSCSPISGHRSVSWYQQTPGQGLQFLFEYFSETQRNKGNFPGRFSGRQFSNSRSEMNVSTLELGDSALYLCASSFTNTEAFFGQGTRLTVV.

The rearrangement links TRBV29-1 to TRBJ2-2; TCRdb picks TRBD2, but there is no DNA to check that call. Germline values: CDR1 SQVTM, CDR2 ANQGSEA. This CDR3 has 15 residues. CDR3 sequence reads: CSATVGGGGTGELFF.

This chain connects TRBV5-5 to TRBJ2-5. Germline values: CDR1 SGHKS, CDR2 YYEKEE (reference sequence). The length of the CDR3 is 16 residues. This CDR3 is CASSLEWGTFGETQYF.